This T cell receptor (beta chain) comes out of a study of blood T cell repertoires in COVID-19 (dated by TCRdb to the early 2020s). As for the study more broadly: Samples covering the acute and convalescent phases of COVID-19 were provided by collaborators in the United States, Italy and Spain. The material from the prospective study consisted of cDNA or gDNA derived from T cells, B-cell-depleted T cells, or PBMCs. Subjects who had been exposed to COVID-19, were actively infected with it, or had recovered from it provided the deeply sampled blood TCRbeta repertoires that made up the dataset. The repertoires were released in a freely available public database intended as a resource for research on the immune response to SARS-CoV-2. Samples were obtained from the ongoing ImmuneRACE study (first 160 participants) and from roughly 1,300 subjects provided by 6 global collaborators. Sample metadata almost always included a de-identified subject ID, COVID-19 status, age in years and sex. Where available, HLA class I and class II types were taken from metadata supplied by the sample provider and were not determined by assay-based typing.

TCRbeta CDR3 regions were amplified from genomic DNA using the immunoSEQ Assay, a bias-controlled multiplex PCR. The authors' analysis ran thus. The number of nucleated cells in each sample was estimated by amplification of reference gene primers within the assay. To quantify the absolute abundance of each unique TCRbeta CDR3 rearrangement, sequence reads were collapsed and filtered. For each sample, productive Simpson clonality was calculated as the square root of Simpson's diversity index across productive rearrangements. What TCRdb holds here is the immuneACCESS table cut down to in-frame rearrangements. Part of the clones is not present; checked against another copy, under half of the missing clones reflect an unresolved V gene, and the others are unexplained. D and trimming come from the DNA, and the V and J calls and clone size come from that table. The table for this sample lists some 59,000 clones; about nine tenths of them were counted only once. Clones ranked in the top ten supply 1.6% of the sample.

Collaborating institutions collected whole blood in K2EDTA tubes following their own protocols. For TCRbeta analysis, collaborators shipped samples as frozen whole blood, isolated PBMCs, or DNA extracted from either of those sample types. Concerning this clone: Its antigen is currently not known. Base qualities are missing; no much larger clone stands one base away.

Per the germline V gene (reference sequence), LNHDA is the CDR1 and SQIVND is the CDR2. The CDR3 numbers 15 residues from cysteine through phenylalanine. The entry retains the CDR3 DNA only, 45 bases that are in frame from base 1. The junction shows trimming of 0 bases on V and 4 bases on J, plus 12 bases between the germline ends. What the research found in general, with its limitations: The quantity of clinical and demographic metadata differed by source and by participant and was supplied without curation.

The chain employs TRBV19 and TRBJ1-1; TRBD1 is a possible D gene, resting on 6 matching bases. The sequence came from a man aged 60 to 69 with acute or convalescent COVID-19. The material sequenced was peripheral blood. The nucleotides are TGTGCCAGTAGTATAGATCCTGTCAGGGGCACTGAAGCTTTCTTT. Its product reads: CASSIDPVRGTEAFF.